These 7 T cell receptor beta chains were all obtained from the same sample, sequenced in a study of blood T cell repertoires in COVID-19 (dated by TCRdb to the early 2020s). Libraries were built with the immunoSEQ multiplex PCR assay. Sourced from immuneACCESS, this table was stored by TCRdb with only in-frame sequences that have V and J called. A share of the clones is absent; for the studies checked, an unresolved V gene accounts for under half, and the remainder has no known explanation. Here the sample has about 74,000 clones; 87% occur a single time. The top ten hold 29% of the sample. Material: peripheral blood. The receptors derive from a woman older than 75 with active or convalescent COVID-19.

The chain links TRBV5-1 to TRBJ1-2; D is unresolved. The V gene lost 5 bases and the J gene lost 5 bases, with 16 bases spanning the gap. The V gene's germline CDR1 is SGHRS and CDR2 YFSETQ. This CDR3 has 14 amino acids. The chain's CDR3 is CASSSTEPVYGYTF. DNA for the CDR3: TGCGCCAGCAGTTCTACAGAACCGGTTTATGGCTACACCTTC.

The chain employs TRBV30 and TRBJ2-7; 7 bases line up with TRBD1. The CDR3 runs 16 residues. Germline CDR1 is GTSNPN and CDR2 is SVGIG (reference sequence). The V and J ends lost 2 bases and 2 bases, in that order; junction bases with no gene match: 12. The CDR3 reads CAWSLGGPGQAYEQYF. The CDR3 nucleotides are TGTGCCTGGAGTTTAGGGGGACCAGGACAGGCCTACGAGCAGTACTTC.

CDR3 bases: TGTGCCAGCAGCCCAAGACAGGGGGCTTACGAGCAGTACTTC. Amino acid sequence: CASSPRQGAYEQYF. The chain joins TRBV14 to TRBJ2-7, with 10 bases lining up with TRBD1. The CDR3 is 14 residues long. Germline trimming cut 4 bases from V and 4 bases from J; bases unmatched to any gene: 4. The germline CDR1 and CDR2 sequences are SGHDN and FVKESK.

The chain uses TRBV25-1 and TRBJ2-2, with 10 positions matching TRBD2. V lost 3 bases, J lost 5 bases, and 0 bases stayed unmatched. CDR1 and CDR2 (germline): MGHDK, SYGVNS. The CDR3 length is 14 residues. The CDR3 nucleotides are TGTGCCAGCAGTGAGGGACTAGCGACCGGGGAGCTGTTTTTT. Protein: CASSEGLATGELFF.

V is TRBV19 and J is TRBJ2-1; 10 nucleotides agree with TRBD2. The V gene end was trimmed by 3 bases and the J gene end by 7 bases; junction bases not matched to a gene: 6. The CDR3 has 15 residues. Germline CDR1 LNHDA, CDR2 SQIVND (reference sequence). DNA of the CDR3: TGTGCCAGTAGTATTGGAGCGGGGGGGCCGAATGAGCAGTTCTTC. Its protein product is CASSIGAGGPNEQFF.

The V gene is TRBV30, the J gene TRBJ2-2, with 9 positions matching TRBD1. CDR3 size: 15 residues. V lost 1 base, J lost 3 bases, and 3 bases stayed unmatched. Germline V gene lookup returns CDR1 GTSNPN and CDR2 SVGIG (reference sequence). The CDR3 coding sequence is TGTGCCTGGAGTGCGGACAGGGGATACACCGGGGAGCTGTTTTTT. This gives the protein CAWSADRGYTGELFF.

This clone was seen just once. The rearrangement uses TRBV7-9 and TRBJ2-1; possibly TRBD2 for D (5 bases). Trimming removed 5 bases at V and 6 bases at J, with 17 bases between. Germline V lookup: CDR1 SEHNR, CDR2 FQNEAQ (reference sequence). The CDR3 runs to 15 residues. CDR3 nucleotides: TGTGCCAGCAGCCTGGACGCGGGTGGGGTCAATGAGCAGTTCTTC. It translates to CASSLDAGGVNEQFF.